This passage covers 30 T cell receptor beta chains from one sample sequenced in a study of control samples from healthy donors and cancer patients. TCRdb's table, derived via immunoSEQ multiplex PCR, lists solely in-frame clones and lacks some. This sample has about 92,000 clones, with roughly 78% found just once. Sequencing was carried out using blood. These receptors were collected from a woman aged 55-69 years in good health.

This clone appeared a single time. V is TRBV6-5 and J is TRBJ1-3; no reliable D call. The CDR3 has 15 amino acids. CDR1 and CDR2 (germline): MNHEY, SVGAGI. Trimming took 6 bases from V and 0 from J, leaving 12 bases between them. CDR3 sequence (DNA): TGTGCCAGCAGGCCTCAGGAACCCTCTGGAAACACCATATATTTT. Its translation is CASRPQEPSGNTIYF.

The gene calls are TRBV6-2 or TRBV6-3 and TRBJ1-1; D ambiguous. The CDR3 extends over 11 amino acids. Germline V lookup: CDR1 MNHEY, CDR2 SVGEGT. Trimming stripped 2 bases from V and 6 bases from J, with 4 bases between. Written as DNA, the CDR3 is TGTGCCAGCAGTTACAGGGCTGAAGCTTTCTTT. It translates to CASSYRAEAFF.

The CDR3 here is CASSYARIHNEQFF. DNA for the CDR3: TGTGCCAGCAGTTATGCGCGAATCCACAATGAGCAGTTCTTC. The rearrangement uses TRBV6-2 or TRBV6-3 and TRBJ2-1; D call uncertain. Germline V gene sequence: CDR1 MNHEY, CDR2 SVGEGT. Trimming took off 3 bases at V and 5 bases at J, with 11 bases between the two ends. The CDR3 is 14 residues long.

The genes are TRBV10-3 and TRBJ1-3; weak D call: TRBD1 (5 bases). V was cut by 4 bases and J by 6 bases, with 16 bases left in between. The V gene's germline CDR1 is ENHRY and CDR2 SYGVKD. CDR3 length equals 15 residues. In DNA, the CDR3 is TGTGCCATCAGTGCCACAGGACCTCAACAAAACACCATATATTTT. Protein: CAISATGPQQNTIYF.

This chain connects TRBV24-1 to TRBJ2-3, with D perhaps TRBD1 or TRBD2 (5 bases each). The germline gives CDR1 KGHDR, CDR2 SFDVKD. This CDR3 is 13 amino acids long. V lost 7 bases, J lost 2 bases, and 9 bases lay in between. The CDR3 loop is CATSRDATDTQYF. The CDR3 DNA follows: TGTGCCACCAGCAGGGACGCCACAGATACGCAGTATTTT.

In DNA, the CDR3 is TGCGCCAGCAGCCAAGGTAGCGGGAGCAATGAGCAGTTCTTC. Translated, it gives CASSQGSGSNEQFF. The chain is built from TRBV4-1 and TRBJ2-1; 9 nucleotides agree with TRBD2. This CDR3 region has 14 residues. Germline-derived CDR1 and CDR2 are MGHRA and YSYEKL. V shed 1 base, J shed 6 bases, and the junction held 1 base outside the gene matches.

The rearrangement links TRBV19 to TRBJ1-1, with 7 bases identical to TRBD1. Germline CDR1 and CDR2: LNHDA and SQIVND (reference sequence). V trimming: 3 bases; J trimming: 4 bases; junction bases outside the gene matches: 5. The CDR3 loop spans 14 amino acids. As DNA, the CDR3 is TGTGCCAGTAGTATTCACCAGGGGGGCACTGAAGCTTTCTTT. Residues: CASSIHQGGTEAFF. The whole variable domain, filled in from reference TRBV19 and TRBJ1-1, reads DGGITQSPKYLFRKEGQNVTLSCEQNLNHDAMYWYRQDPGQGLRLIYYSQIVNDFQKGDIAEGYSVSREKKESFPLTVTSAQKNPTAFYLCASSIHQGGTEAFFGQGTRLTVV.

V gene TRBV28 combines with J gene TRBJ1-2; D uncertain. The CDR3 runs to 13 residues. The V gene's germline CDR1 is MDHEN and CDR2 SYDVKM. The germline V and J ends were trimmed by 5 bases and 4 bases, with 11 bases remaining between them. The CDR3 sequence: CASSPDIAYGYTF. The CDR3 region has the DNA TGTGCCAGCAGTCCTGACATTGCCTATGGCTACACCTTC.

V and J are TRBV7-9 and TRBJ1-6, with 7 bases that match TRBD1. Germline CDR1 reads SEHNR; CDR2 reads FQNEAQ (reference sequence). The trim removed 1 base at V and 9 bases at J, leaving 6 bases unmatched. The CDR3 contains 15 residues. The CDR3 spells CASSLGTGVFSPLHF. As DNA, the CDR3 is TGTGCCAGCAGCTTAGGGACAGGCGTTTTTTCACCCCTCCACTTT.

The chain combines TRBV29-1 with TRBJ2-1; 11 nucleotides match TRBD2. Losses at the gene ends were 7 bases for V and 6 bases for J; bases not matched to a gene: 2. The CDR3 length is 12 residues. Germline V gene data show CDR1 as SQVTM and CDR2 as ANQGSEA. The CDR3 here is CSAGTSGNEQFF. DNA of the CDR3: TGCAGCGCCGGGACTAGCGGCAATGAGCAGTTCTTC.

This chain joins TRBV9 and TRBJ2-1; 15 bases are a match to TRBD2. The CDR3 totals 19 residues. Germline-derived CDR1 and CDR2 are SGDLS and YYNGEE. V shed 3 bases and J 0 bases; nucleotides not matched to a gene: 7. CDR3 in DNA: TGTGCCAGCAGCGCCGGGACTAGCGGGGGGTATAGCTCCTACAATGAGCAGTTCTTC. It codes for CASSAGTSGGYSSYNEQFF.

This chain uses TRBV12-3 or TRBV12-4 with TRBJ1-2; D is undetermined. Between the trimmed V and J ends, which lost 2 bases and 4 bases, there was a span of 8 bases. The CDR3 is made up of 13 amino acids. The CDR3: CASSLSRFYGYTF. CDR3 sequence (DNA): TGTGCCAGCAGTTTAAGCAGGTTCTATGGCTACACCTTC.

This clone was detected a few times. The chain joins TRBV4-1 to TRBJ1-5; D is uncertain. The CDR3 length is 18 residues. Germline V gene lookup returns CDR1 MGHRA and CDR2 YSYEKL. Trimming took 1 base from V and 5 from J, leaving 21 bases between them. CDR3 residues: CASSQVKSGQGSYQPQHF. The CDR3 bases are TGCGCCAGCAGCCAAGTCAAATCAGGCCAAGGGTCCTATCAGCCCCAGCATTTT.

V usage is TRBV14 and J usage is TRBJ2-6; D gene ambiguous. The CDR3 contains 15 residues. Trimming took 4 bases from V and 0 from J, leaving 7 bases between them. Germline assignment: CDR1 SGHDN and CDR2 FVKESK. Here the CDR3 DNA reads TGTGCCAGCAGCCCCTTCGCCTCTGGGGCCAACGTCCTGACTTTC. Translating gives CASSPFASGANVLTF.

This sequence joins TRBV5-1 and TRBJ1-2; TRBD1 aligns across 9 bases. CDR1 and CDR2 from the germline V gene are SGHRS and YFSETQ. The CDR3 length is 15 residues. The V gene end was trimmed by 4 bases and the J gene end by 8 bases; junction bases not matched to a gene: 12. The CDR3 spells CASSSSPGQGRGYTF. The CDR3 DNA is TGCGCCAGCAGCAGCTCACCGGGACAGGGTCGAGGCTACACCTTC. Drawing the rest from reference TRBV5-1 and TRBJ1-2, the complete variable domain is KAGVTQTPRYLIKTRGQQVTLSCSPISGHRSVSWYQQTPGQGLQFLFEYFSETQRNKGNFPGRFSGRQFSNSRSEMNVSTLELGDSALYLCASSSSPGQGRGYTFGSGTRLTVV.

The V call is TRBV6-5, the J call TRBJ1-1; D gene ambiguous. The V end was cut by 6 bases, the J end by 1 base, with 9 bases between. The CDR3 contains 13 residues. Germline values: CDR1 MNHEY, CDR2 SVGAGI. The chain's CDR3 is CASSREGNTEAFF. The CDR3 DNA is TGTGCCAGCAGCCGCGAGGGGAACACTGAAGCTTTCTTT.

This chain uses TRBV6-5 with TRBJ1-4; D is ambiguous. Germline V gene lookup returns CDR1 MNHEY and CDR2 SVGAGI. V lost 4 bases and J lost 0, with 9 bases in between. The CDR3 sequence is 15 residues long. CDR3 amino acids: CASSLKGATNEKLFF. The CDR3 nucleotides are TGTGCCAGCAGTTTGAAGGGTGCAACTAATGAAAAACTGTTTTTT.

The V gene is TRBV11-2, the J gene TRBJ2-3; tentatively, D is TRBD2 (7 bases). Per the germline V gene, CDR1 is SGHAT and CDR2 is FQNNGV. The CDR3 consists of 14 residues. Between the trimmed V and J ends, which lost 4 bases and 5 bases, there was a span of 13 bases. CDR3 DNA: TGTGCCAGCAGCTCCTTGGGGGGGCAAGATACGCAGTATTTT. Residues: CASSSLGGQDTQYF.

The chain has TRBV5-4 and TRBJ2-2; TRBD1 aligns across 8 bases. The CDR3 has 17 amino acids. CDR1 and CDR2 from the germline V gene are SGHNT and YYREEE (reference sequence). V gave up 2 bases and J gave up 1 base; unmatched junction bases: 7. The CDR3 here is CASSFRAGTGNTGELFF. The CDR3 region has the DNA TGTGCCAGCAGCTTTCGAGCCGGGACAGGGAACACCGGGGAGCTGTTTTTT. The full variable domain, in which reference TRBV5-4 and TRBJ2-2 provide the parts outside the CDR3, is ETGVTQSPTHLIKTRGQQVTLRCSSQSGHNTVSWYQQALGQGPQFIFQYYREEENGRGNFPPRFSGLQFPNYSSELNVNALELDDSALYLCASSFRAGTGNTGELFFGEGSRLTVL.

CDR3 nucleotide sequence: TGCGCCAGCAGCCCGTCCGGGGGGTCCGAGAATGAGCAGTTCTTC. Its translation is CASSPSGGSENEQFF. The J gene is TRBJ2-1, the V gene TRBV5-1; TRBD2 matches 7 bases. V lost 4 bases to trimming and J lost 7 bases; unmatched junction nucleotides: 11. The CDR3 consists of 15 residues. Germline CDR1 reads SGHRS; CDR2 reads YFSETQ.

CDR3 nucleotides: TGTGCCAGCAGTGTTGGGGATTGGTCCGGGGAGCTGTTTTTT. Protein product: CASSVGDWSGELFF. This chain uses TRBV2 with TRBJ2-2; D gene ambiguous. CDR1 is SNHLY and CDR2 is FYNNEI in the germline V gene. Trimming removed 4 bases from V and 6 bases from J, with 12 bases in between. This CDR3 region has 14 residues. The full variable domain, its missing parts supplied by reference TRBV2 and TRBJ2-2, is EPEVTQTPSHQVTQMGQEVILRCVPISNHLYFYWYRQILGQKVEFLVSFYNNEISEKSEIFDDQFSVERPDGSNFTLKIRSTKLEDSAMYFCASSVGDWSGELFFGEGSRLTVL.

Concerning this clone: Other DNA sequences of this sample code for an identical CDR3. The chain has TRBV7-7 and TRBJ2-5; D may be TRBD1 (5 bases). The V gene lost 0 bases and the J gene lost 1 base, with 6 bases spanning the gap. Germline values: CDR1 SSHAT, CDR2 FNYEAQ (reference sequence). The CDR3 has 14 residues. This CDR3 is CASSLAGPQETQYF. The CDR3 DNA is TGTGCCAGCAGCTTAGCGGGGCCCCAAGAGACCCAGTACTTC. The full variable domain, its missing parts supplied by reference TRBV7-7 and TRBJ2-5, is GAGVSQSPRYKVTKRGQDVTLRCDPISSHATLYWYQQALGQGPEFLTYFNYEAQPDKSGLPSDRFSAERPEGSISTLTIQRTEQRDSAMYRCASSLAGPQETQYFGPGTRLLVL.

This chain joins TRBV15 and TRBJ1-2; 10 bases fit TRBD1. This CDR3 is built from 15 residues. Germline assignment: CDR1 LNHNV and CDR2 YYDKDF (reference sequence). The V gene end was trimmed by 4 bases and the J gene end by 0 bases; junction bases not matched to a gene: 2. Written as DNA, the CDR3 is TGTGCCACCAGCAAAGGACAGGGGGCTAACTATGGCTACACCTTC. Translated: CATSKGQGANYGYTF.

The chain employs TRBV9 and TRBJ1-4; TRBD1 aligns across 8 bases. Per germline, CDR1 SGDLS and CDR2 YYNGEE. The CDR3 totals 15 residues. V lost 3 bases and J lost 1; bases outside the gene matches: 2. DNA for the CDR3: TGTGCCAGCAGCGCCGGACAGGGAACTAATGAAAAACTGTTTTTT. Translating it yields CASSAGQGTNEKLFF.

The J gene is TRBJ2-5, the V gene TRBV5-1; weak D call: TRBD1 (5 bases). Germline V gene lookup returns CDR1 SGHRS and CDR2 YFSETQ. The CDR3 sequence is 14 residues long. V lost 3 bases, J lost 0 bases, and 9 bases lay in between. Here the CDR3 DNA reads TGCGCCAGCAGCTCTCGACAGTACCAAGAGACCCAGTACTTC. It yields the protein CASSSRQYQETQYF. The full variable domain, completed using reference TRBV5-1 and TRBJ2-5, is KAGVTQTPRYLIKTRGQQVTLSCSPISGHRSVSWYQQTPGQGLQFLFEYFSETQRNKGNFPGRFSGRQFSNSRSEMNVSTLELGDSALYLCASSSRQYQETQYFGPGTRLLVL.

The chain combines TRBV19 with TRBJ2-1; D is perhaps TRBD1 or TRBD2 (5 bases each). With 3 bases removed from V and 1 base from J, the gap between germline ends came to 10 bases. CDR1 is LNHDA and CDR2 is SQIVND in the germline V gene (reference sequence). CDR3 length: 15 residues. CDR3 in amino acids: CASSMRGQSYNEQFF. The CDR3 DNA is TGTGCCAGTAGTATGAGGGGCCAATCCTACAATGAGCAGTTCTTC.

The chain has TRBV12-3 or TRBV12-4 and TRBJ2-3; D is unclear. V lost 7 bases to trimming and J lost 6 bases, with 11 bases between them. This CDR3 region has 12 residues. This CDR3 is CASILTGDTQYF. CDR3 bases: TGTGCCAGCATCCTGACCGGGGATACGCAGTATTTT.

The gene calls are TRBV6-6 and TRBJ1-5; 10 bases line up with TRBD1. Germline V lookup: CDR1 MNHNY, CDR2 SVGAGI (reference sequence). The ends lost 5 bases at V and 1 base at J; junction bases unmatched: 8. The CDR3 extends over 17 amino acids. The CDR3 loop reads CASSRDRGERSNQPQHF. The CDR3 coding sequence is TGTGCCAGCAGTCGGGACAGGGGAGAGAGGAGCAATCAGCCCCAGCATTTT.

The rearrangement links TRBV28 to TRBJ1-5, with D hard to call. The CDR3 loop spans 12 amino acids. From germline, CDR1 is MDHEN and CDR2 SYDVKM. Deletions cut 3 bases from V and 6 bases from J, with 6 bases between. The CDR3 DNA follows: TGTGCCAGCAGTTTGGGCGGTCAGCCCCAGCATTTT. Its protein product is CASSLGGQPQHF. Together with reference TRBV28 and TRBJ1-5, the CDR3 gives the full variable domain: DVKVTQSSRYLVKRTGEKVFLECVQDMDHENMFWYRQDPGLGLRLIYFSYDVKMKEKGDIPEGYSVSREKKERFSLILESASTNQTSMYLCASSLGGQPQHFGDGTRLSIL.

The CDR3 nucleotides read TGTGCCAGCTCACCACCGGTCAGCACAGATACGCAGTATTTT. Translating it yields CASSPPVSTDTQYF. The rearrangement links TRBV18 to TRBJ2-3; D is undetermined. There are 14 residues in the CDR3. Germline assignment: CDR1 KGHSH and CDR2 LQKENI. Trimming shortened V by 0 bases and J by 0 bases, and 4 bases separated the two germline ends.